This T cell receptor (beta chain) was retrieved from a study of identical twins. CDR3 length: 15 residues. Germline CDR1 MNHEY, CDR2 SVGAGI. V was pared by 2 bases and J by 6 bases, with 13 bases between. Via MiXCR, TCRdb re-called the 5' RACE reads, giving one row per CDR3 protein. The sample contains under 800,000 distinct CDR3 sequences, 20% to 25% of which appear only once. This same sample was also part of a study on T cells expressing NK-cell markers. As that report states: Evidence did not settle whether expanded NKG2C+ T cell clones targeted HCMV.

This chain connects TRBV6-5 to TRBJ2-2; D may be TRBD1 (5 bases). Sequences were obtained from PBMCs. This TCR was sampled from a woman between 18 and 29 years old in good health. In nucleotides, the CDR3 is TGTGCCAGCAGTTACGCCGGATGGGGCTCCGGGGAGCTGTTTTTT. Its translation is CASSYAGWGSGELFF.